The 9 T cell receptor beta chains listed next were all sequenced from one sample in a study of technical replicates of blood from a handful of donors. The protocol was immunoSEQ multiplex PCR, while the TCRdb copy is restricted to in-frame clones and leaves out a portion. The repertoire includes around 100,000 clones, about 95% of them detected once, and approximately 0.33% sits in the top ten. Sequenced: T cells isolated from PBMCs. These receptors came from a human donor in good health.

The J gene is TRBJ1-3, the V gene TRBV28, with D uncertain. This CDR3 is 11 amino acids long. CDR1 MDHEN and CDR2 SYDVKM come from the germline V gene. V lost 9 bases and J 8 bases, leaving 11 bases between the germline ends. The CDR3: CASDNGDTIYF. CDR3 in DNA: TGTGCCAGTGATAACGGGGACACCATATATTTT.

The chain joins TRBV28 to TRBJ2-7; D might be TRBD2 (5 bases). The length of the CDR3 is 15 residues. Trimming pared 5 bases from V and 0 bases from J, leaving 14 bases between. CDR1 and CDR2 (germline): MDHEN, SYDVKM. The CDR3 DNA is TGTGCCAGCAGTGCCAGGACTGTCAGCTCCTACGAGCAGTACTTC. This codes for CASSARTVSSYEQYF. The variable domain in full, with the rest retrieved from reference TRBV28 and TRBJ2-7, is DVKVTQSSRYLVKRTGEKVFLECVQDMDHENMFWYRQDPGLGLRLIYFSYDVKMKEKGDIPEGYSVSREKKERFSLILESASTNQTSMYLCASSARTVSSYEQYFGPGTRLTVT.

The chain employs TRBV7-3 and TRBJ2-3; D perhaps matches TRBD1 (6 bases). CDR1 is SGHTA, CDR2 FQGTGA, per germline. Trimming took 5 bases from V and 5 from J, leaving 17 bases between them. The CDR3 sequence is 15 residues long. The CDR3 sequence: CASSPEDSQRDTQYF. CDR3 nucleotide sequence: TGTGCCAGCAGCCCAGAGGACAGCCAGAGAGATACGCAGTATTTT.

The V and J genes are TRBV7-4 and TRBJ2-5; TRBD1 agrees at 8 bases. V was pared by 0 bases and J by 5 bases, with 8 bases of the junction left unmatched. There are 16 residues in the CDR3. Germline lookup yields CDR1 SGHVT and CDR2 SQSDAQ. In nucleotides, the CDR3 is TGTGCCAGCAGCTTAGCCCCAGGGGGCGTTCTGGAGACCCAGTACTTC. This sequence encodes CASSLAPGGVLETQYF.

The chain links TRBV5-1 to TRBJ2-5; D ambiguous. Trimming removed 9 bases at V and 5 bases at J, with 8 bases between. Germline CDR1 reads SGHRS; CDR2 reads YFSETQ. The CDR3 spans 10 residues. This chain's CDR3 is CANSPETQYF. For the CDR3, the DNA is TGCGCCAACTCTCCGGAGACCCAGTACTTC. Drawing the rest from reference TRBV5-1 and TRBJ2-5, the complete variable domain is KAGVTQTPRYLIKTRGQQVTLSCSPISGHRSVSWYQQTPGQGLQFLFEYFSETQRNKGNFPGRFSGRQFSNSRSEMNVSTLELGDSALYLCANSPETQYFGPGTRLLVL.

The chain carries TRBV7-3 and TRBJ2-3, with D maybe TRBD2 (6 bases). V was shortened by 3 bases and J by 3 bases, with 7 bases between the two germline ends. The CDR3 totals 13 residues. In germline, CDR1 is SGHTA, CDR2 FQGTGA. The CDR3 coding sequence is TGTGCCAGCAGCTTGGGACTGACAGATACGCAGTATTTT. Its translation is CASSLGLTDTQYF. The full variable domain, completed using reference TRBV7-3 and TRBJ2-3, is GAGVSQTPSNKVTEKGKYVELRCDPISGHTALYWYRQSLGQGPEFLIYFQGTGAADDSGLPNDRFFAVRPEGSVSTLKIQRTERGDSAVYLCASSLGLTDTQYFGPGTRLTVL.

The chain is built from TRBV4-1 and TRBJ2-7, with TRBD1 identical over 8 bases. CDR1 is MGHRA, CDR2 YSYEKL, per germline. V lost 1 base, J lost 0 bases, and 5 bases stayed unmatched. The CDR3 runs 16 residues. The CDR3 bases are TGCGCCAGCAGCCAAGCTCAGGGGGCGAACTCCTACGAGCAGTACTTC. Encoded protein: CASSQAQGANSYEQYF.

The chain recombines TRBV5-4 with TRBJ2-7, with 8 positions matching TRBD1. Germline-derived CDR1 and CDR2 are SGHNT and YYREEE (reference sequence). The CDR3 is made up of 16 amino acids. The V gene end was trimmed by 2 bases and the J gene end by 5 bases; junction bases not matched to a gene: 12. The CDR3 protein is CASSLMGQAVHDEQYF. For the CDR3, the DNA is TGTGCCAGCAGCTTAATGGGACAGGCGGTCCACGACGAGCAGTACTTC.

This chain links TRBV5-1 with TRBJ2-4; 7 nucleotides match TRBD2. CDR1 and CDR2 from the germline V gene are SGHRS and YFSETQ. The CDR3 extends over 13 amino acids. Trimming took 5 bases from V and 5 from J; bases not matched to a gene: 4. The CDR3 is CASRGRDQNIQYF. CDR3 nucleotides: TGCGCCAGCAGAGGGAGGGACCAAAACATTCAGTACTTC.